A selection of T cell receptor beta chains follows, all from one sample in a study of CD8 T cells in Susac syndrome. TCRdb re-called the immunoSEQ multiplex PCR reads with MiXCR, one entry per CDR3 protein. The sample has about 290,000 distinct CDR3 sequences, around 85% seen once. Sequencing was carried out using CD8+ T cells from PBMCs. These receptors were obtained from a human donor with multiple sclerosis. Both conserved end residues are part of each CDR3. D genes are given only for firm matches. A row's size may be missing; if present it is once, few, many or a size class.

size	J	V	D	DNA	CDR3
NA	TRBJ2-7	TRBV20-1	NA	TGCAGTGCTAGAATGGTTTGGAGCTACGAGCAGTACTTC	CSARMVWSYEQYF
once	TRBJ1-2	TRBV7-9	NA	TGTGCCAGCAGCTCCTGGGAGGCGGACTATGGCTACACCTTC	CASSSWEADYGYTF
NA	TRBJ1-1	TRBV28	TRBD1	TGTGCCAGCAGTTTATCGAGGGGGCGAAGCGGTACTGAAGCTTTCTTT	CASSLSRGRSGTEAFF
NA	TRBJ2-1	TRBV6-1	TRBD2	TGTGCCAGCAGCCCCCCGGGACTAGCGGGAGGGCCAGGAAACAATGAGCAGTTCTTC	CASSPPGLAGGPGNNEQFF
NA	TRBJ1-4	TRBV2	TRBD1	TGTGCCACCGGAGGAGGACAGGGTTCCGGTGAAAAACTGTTTTTT	CATGGGQGSGEKLFF
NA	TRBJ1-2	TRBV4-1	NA	TGCGCCAGCAGCCAAGACGATAGACAGGCTAACTATGGCTACACCTTC	CASSQDDRQANYGYTF
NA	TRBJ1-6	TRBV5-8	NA	TGTGCCAGCAGCCCGGGTTCACCCCTCCACTTT	CASSPGSPLHF
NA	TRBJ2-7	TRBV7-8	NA	TGTGCCAGCAGCTTCTACCCCCGGGTGGGCTACGAGCAGTACTTC	CASSFYPRVGYEQYF
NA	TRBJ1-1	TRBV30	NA	TGTGCCTGGAGGGAACAGCCGAGCACTGAAGCTTTCTTT	CAWREQPSTEAFF
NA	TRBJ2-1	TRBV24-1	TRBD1	TGTGCCACCAGTGATGGGACAGGGGTCCGCCGGAGCTCCTACAATGAGCAGTTCTTC	CATSDGTGVRRSSYNEQFF
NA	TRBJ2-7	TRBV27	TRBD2	TGTGCCAGCGGGACTACCATCTCTGCCTACGAGCAGTACTTC	CASGTTISAYEQYF
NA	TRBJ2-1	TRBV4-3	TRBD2	TGCGCCAGCAGCCAAGATTACCTAGCGGGTTACAATGAGCAGTTCTTC	CASSQDYLAGYNEQFF
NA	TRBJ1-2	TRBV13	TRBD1	TGTGCCGTCGCGGACAGGAACTATGGCTACACCTTC	CAVADRNYGYTF
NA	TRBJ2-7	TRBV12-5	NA	TGTGCTAGTGGTTTGGGACCCGACTACGAGCAGTACTTC	CASGLGPDYEQYF
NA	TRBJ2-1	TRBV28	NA	TGTGCCAGCAGTTTAGTAGAGAATGAGCAGTTCTTC	CASSLVENEQFF
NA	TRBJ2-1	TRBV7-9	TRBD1	TGTGCCAGCAGTTCGCATCCGGGACAGGGGGGTTTTGAGCAGTTCTTC	CASSSHPGQGGFEQFF
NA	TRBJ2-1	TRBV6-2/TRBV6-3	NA	TGTGCCAGCAGTTACGGCTCATTCCTGAGTAGGATCTTC	CASSYGSFLSRIF
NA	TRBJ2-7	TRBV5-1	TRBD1	TGCGCCAGCAGCCTCGGGACAGGCGGGGTTGTGGAGCAGTACTTC	CASSLGTGGVVEQYF
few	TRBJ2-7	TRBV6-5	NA	TGTGCCAGCCATGACTCTGTTGGCGAGCAGTACTTC	CASHDSVGEQYF
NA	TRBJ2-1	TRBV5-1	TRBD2	TGCGCCAGCAGCTTGTCCCTAGCGGGAGTCCAACCCTACAATGAGCAGTTCTTC	CASSLSLAGVQPYNEQFF
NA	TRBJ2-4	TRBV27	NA	TGTGCCAGCAGCTCAGGGTCTCCTGAGACCAAAAACATTCAGTACTTC	CASSSGSPETKNIQYF
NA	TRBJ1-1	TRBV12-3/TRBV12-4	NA	TGTGCCAGCAGTTTAAGCGCAGGGAAGGACACTGAAGCTTTCTTT	CASSLSAGKDTEAFF
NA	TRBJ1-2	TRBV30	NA	TGTGCCTGGTCCTCCGGGACTGGGGAATATGGCTACACCTTC	CAWSSGTGEYGYTF
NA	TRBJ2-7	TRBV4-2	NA	TGTGCCAGCAGCCTCGGAGTCGGCCCCCAAGTCTACGAGCAGTACTTC	CASSLGVGPQVYEQYF
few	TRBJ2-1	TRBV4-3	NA	TGCGCCAGCAGCCAAGGGGTTAGCTCCTACAATGAGCAGTTCTTC	CASSQGVSSYNEQFF
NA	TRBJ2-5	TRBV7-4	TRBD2	TGTGCCAGCAGCTTAGAGAGACACAGAATAGCGGGAGATGGCGAGACCCAGTACTTC	CASSLERHRIAGDGETQYF
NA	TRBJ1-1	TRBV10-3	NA	TGTGCCATCAGTTCCCGTACAGAACAGGGTGACACTGAAGCTTTCTTT	CAISSRTEQGDTEAFF
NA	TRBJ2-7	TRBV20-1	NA	TGCAGTGCTAGAGATGTGGGTGGGGACTACGAGCAGTACTTC	CSARDVGGDYEQYF
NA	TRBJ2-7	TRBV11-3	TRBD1	TGTGCCAGCAGCTTAGGTGGGACAGGGGTTTACGAGCAGTACTTC	CASSLGGTGVYEQYF